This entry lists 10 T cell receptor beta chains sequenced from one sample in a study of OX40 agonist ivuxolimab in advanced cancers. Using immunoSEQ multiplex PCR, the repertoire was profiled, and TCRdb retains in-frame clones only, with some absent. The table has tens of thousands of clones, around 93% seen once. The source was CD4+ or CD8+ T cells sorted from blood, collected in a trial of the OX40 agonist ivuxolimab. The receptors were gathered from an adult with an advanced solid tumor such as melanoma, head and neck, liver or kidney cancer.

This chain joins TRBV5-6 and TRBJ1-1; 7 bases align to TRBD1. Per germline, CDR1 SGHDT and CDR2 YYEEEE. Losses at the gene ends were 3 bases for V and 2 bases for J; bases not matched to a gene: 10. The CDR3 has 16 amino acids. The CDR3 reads CASSSLNDRANTEAFF. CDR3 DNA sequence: TGTGCCAGCAGCTCGCTTAATGACAGGGCAAACACTGAAGCTTTCTTT.

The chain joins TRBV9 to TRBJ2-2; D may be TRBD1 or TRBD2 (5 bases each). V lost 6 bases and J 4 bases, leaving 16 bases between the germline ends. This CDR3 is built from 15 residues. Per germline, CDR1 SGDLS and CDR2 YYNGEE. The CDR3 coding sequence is TGTGCCAGCACCCTAGGGGTGGGGAGCACCGGGGAGCTGTTTTTT. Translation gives CASTLGVGSTGELFF.

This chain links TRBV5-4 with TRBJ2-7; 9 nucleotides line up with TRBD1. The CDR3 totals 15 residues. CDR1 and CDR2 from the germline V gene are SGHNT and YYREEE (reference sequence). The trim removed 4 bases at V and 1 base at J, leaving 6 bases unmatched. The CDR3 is CASSPGTGQSYEQYF. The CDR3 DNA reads TGTGCCAGCAGCCCCGGGACAGGGCAATCCTACGAGCAGTACTTC.

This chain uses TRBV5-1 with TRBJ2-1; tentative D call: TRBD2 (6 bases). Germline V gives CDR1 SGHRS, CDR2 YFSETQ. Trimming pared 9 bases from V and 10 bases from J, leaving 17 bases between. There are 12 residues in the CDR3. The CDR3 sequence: CAISEGSGEQFF. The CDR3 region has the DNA TGCGCCATCTCGGAGGGGTCGGGGGAGCAGTTCTTC.

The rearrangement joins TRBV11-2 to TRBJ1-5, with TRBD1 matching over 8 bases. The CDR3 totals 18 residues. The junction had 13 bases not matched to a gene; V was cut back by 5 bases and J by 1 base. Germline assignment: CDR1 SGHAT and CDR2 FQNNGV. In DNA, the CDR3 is TGTGCCAGCAGCCAAGGACAGGGAGGTAGTTGGAGCAATCAGCCCCAGCATTTT. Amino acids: CASSQGQGGSWSNQPQHF.

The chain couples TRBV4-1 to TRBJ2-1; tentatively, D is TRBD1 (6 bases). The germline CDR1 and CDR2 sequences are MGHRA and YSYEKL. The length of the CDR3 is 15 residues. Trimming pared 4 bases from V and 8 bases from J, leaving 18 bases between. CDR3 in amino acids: CASSLLGTHNDEQFF. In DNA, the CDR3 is TGCGCCAGCAGCCTTCTTGGGACACATAACGATGAGCAGTTCTTC.

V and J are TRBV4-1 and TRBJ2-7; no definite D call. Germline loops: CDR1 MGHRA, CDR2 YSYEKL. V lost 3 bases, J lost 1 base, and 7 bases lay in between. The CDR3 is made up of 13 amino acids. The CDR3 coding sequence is TGCGCCAGCAGCCAGTTAGGGTCCTACGAGCAGTACTTC. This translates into CASSQLGSYEQYF.

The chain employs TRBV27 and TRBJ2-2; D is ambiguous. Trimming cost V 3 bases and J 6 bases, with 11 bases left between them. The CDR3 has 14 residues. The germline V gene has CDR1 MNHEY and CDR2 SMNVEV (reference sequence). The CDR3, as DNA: TGTGCCAGCAGTTTCATCCCAGTACCCGGGGAGCTGTTTTTT. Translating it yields CASSFIPVPGELFF.

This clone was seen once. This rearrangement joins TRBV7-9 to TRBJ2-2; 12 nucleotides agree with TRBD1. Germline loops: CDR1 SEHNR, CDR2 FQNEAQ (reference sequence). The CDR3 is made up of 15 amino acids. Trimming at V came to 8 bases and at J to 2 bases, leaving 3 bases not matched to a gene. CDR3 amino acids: CASLGTGGNTGELFF. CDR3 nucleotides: TGTGCCAGCCTGGGGACAGGGGGCAACACCGGGGAGCTGTTTTTT. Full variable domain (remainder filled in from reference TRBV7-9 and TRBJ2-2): DTGVSQNPRHKITKRGQNVTFRCDPISEHNRLYWYRQTLGQGPEFLTYFQNEAQLEKSRLLSDRFSAERPKGSFSTLEIQRTEQGDSAMYLCASLGTGGNTGELFFGEGSRLTVL.

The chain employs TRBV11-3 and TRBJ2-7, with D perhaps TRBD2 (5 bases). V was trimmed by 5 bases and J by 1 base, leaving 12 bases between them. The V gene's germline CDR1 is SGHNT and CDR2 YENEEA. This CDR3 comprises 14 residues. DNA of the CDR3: TGTGCCAGCAGCCGGACTTACCCTTCCTACGAGCAGTACTTC. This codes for CASSRTYPSYEQYF. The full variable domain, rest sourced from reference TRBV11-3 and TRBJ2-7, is EAGVVQSPRYKIIEKKQPVAFWCNPISGHNTLYWYLQNLGQGPELLIRYENEEAVDDSQLPKDRFSAERLKGVDSTLKIQPAELGDSAVYLCASSRTYPSYEQYFGPGTRLTVT.